The sequence of this T cell receptor beta chain was determined in a study of blood T cells in healthy people across ages. The wider study: Template switching retrieved approximately one barcoded beta molecule for each two T cells.

Every sample gave at least 5 micrograms of total RNA when it was extracted. Together with a sample-barcoded 5' primer, a J-beta primer mix was included in a second PCR lasting 7 to 11 cycles. In TCRdb, the 5' RACE reads were re-called with MiXCR into one record per CDR3 protein. The sample shows about 1,600,000 distinct CDR3 sequences, around 39% of them seen only once. Source material: blood. The sequence came from a woman aged 18-29 years in good health.

The CDR3 loop reads CASSPYPEIPTDTQYF. The CDR3 DNA reads as TGTGCCAGCTCACCATATCCGGAGATTCCCACAGATACGCAGTATTTT. The chain uses TRBV18 and TRBJ2-3; D not resolved. In germline, CDR1 is KGHSH, CDR2 LQKENI. The CDR3 runs to 16 residues. Trimming stripped 2 bases from V and 2 bases from J, with 14 bases between.